Listed below are T cell receptor beta chains from one sample, sequenced in a study of T cell responses to AZD1222 COVID-19 vaccine. The protocol was immunoSEQ multiplex PCR, while the TCRdb copy is restricted to in-frame clones and leaves out a portion. In the table there are about 76,000 clones, roughly nine tenths of which are singletons. Sample: peripheral blood, taken on day 0 of AZD1222 vaccination. The receptors originated from an adult in good health. Both conserved end residues are trimmed from each CDR3. The D gene is left open where the match is weak.

v_call d_call cdr3_aa
TRBV24-1 NA ATSSPFGELF
TRBV9 NA ASSGGTGKHGYT
TRBV19 NA ASSPYMNTEAF
TRBV5-5 NA ASSRSRQSDQPQH
TRBV24-1 NA ATSAEGGRSNEQF
TRBV7-8 NA ASSLNRFGNTGELF
TRBV3-1/TRBV3-2 NA ASSQPGESQETQY
TRBV5-1 TRBD1 ASSVGGAGGYT
TRBV5-4 NA ASSSGTDNEKLF
TRBV3-1/TRBV3-2 TRBD2 ASSQGLAGDYEQY
TRBV2 NA ASKGGTSQETQY
TRBV3-1/TRBV3-2 TRBD1 ASSQGTGYYEQY
TRBV29-1 TRBD2 SVGTSGTGELF
TRBV9 NA ASSVQDYNEQF
TRBV4-2 TRBD1 ASSHTGTGVQDTQY
TRBV9 NA ASSVDSASVEAF
TRBV30 NA AWSGQDPIRNGYT
TRBV12-5 NA ASGLRKGRYYGYT
TRBV7-9 TRBD2 ASSLRTSGAKNIQY
TRBV13 NA ASSRTGFGQAYEQY
TRBV11-2 NA ASSSGPTRGEQF
TRBV9 TRBD2 ASSGGLAGASTDTQY
TRBV7-9 NA ASSLEFRSYGYT
TRBV12-3/TRBV12-4 TRBD1 ASSFGTGDEAF
TRBV9 NA ASSVDEGAPYEQY
TRBV7-2 TRBD2 ASSPYPSSGDEQY
TRBV10-3 TRBD1 AIRGQGIYSGTEAF
TRBV6-5 TRBD1 ASRQGTYEQY
TRBV11-3 NA ASSPGGGLDEQY
TRBV7-9 NA ASSPWGAEKLF
TRBV12-5 NA ASGSDTADGYT
TRBV28 NA ASSLQGTKEKLF
TRBV5-1 TRBD1 ASRAIRGQDEQY
TRBV7-3 NA ASSLTLSQTQY
TRBV7-3 NA ASSLDPSNEQF
TRBV11-3 TRBD1 ASRGLEGTGGATEAF
TRBV9 NA ASSRSFQETQY
TRBV6-5 NA ASSYEGGYT